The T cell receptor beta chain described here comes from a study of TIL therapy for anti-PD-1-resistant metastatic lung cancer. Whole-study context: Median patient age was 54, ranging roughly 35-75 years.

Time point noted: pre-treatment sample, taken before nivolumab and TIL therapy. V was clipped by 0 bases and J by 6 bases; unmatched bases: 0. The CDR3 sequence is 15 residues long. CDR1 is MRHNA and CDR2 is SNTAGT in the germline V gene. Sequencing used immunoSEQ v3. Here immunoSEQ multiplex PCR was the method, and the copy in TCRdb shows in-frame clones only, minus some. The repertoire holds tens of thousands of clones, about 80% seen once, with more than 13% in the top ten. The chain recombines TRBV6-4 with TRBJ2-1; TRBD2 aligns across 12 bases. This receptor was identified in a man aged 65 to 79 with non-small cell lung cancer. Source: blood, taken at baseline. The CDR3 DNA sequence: TGTGCCAGCAGTGACTCACTAGCGGGAGGCAATGAGCAGTTCTTC. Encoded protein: CASSDSLAGGNEQFF.